This TCR beta chain was captured by sequencing in a study of T-cell memory formation after mild COVID-19. TCRdb called the 5' RACE reads again in MiXCR, with one record for every CDR3 protein. The data hold some 320,000 distinct CDR3 sequences, with approximately 16% observed a single time. This CDR3 contains 14 residues. The V end was cut by 5 bases, the J end by 7 bases, with 15 bases between. Germline V CDR1 and CDR2: SGHRS, YFSETQ. The clonotype originates from a young man who had mild COVID-19 (a few samples of this study predate the infection). Cell type and time point are not known. The specimen was PBMCs or a T cell subset sorted from them (not recorded which). This chain connects TRBV5-1 to TRBJ2-2, with a weak D call TRBD1 (6 bases). The CDR3 region has the DNA TGCGCCAGCAGGCCGGGACAAGGAGGCGGGGAGCTGTTTTTT. This codes for CASRPGQGGGELFF.